Listed below are T cell receptor beta chains from one sample, sequenced in a study of blood T cells in healthy people across ages. Each CDR3 protein is one row after TCRdb ran MiXCR on the 5' RACE reads. The table has approximately 1.5 million distinct CDR3 sequences, around 40% seen once; the top ten hold about 4%. The sample was blood. These receptors came from a woman aged 18 to 35 in good health. Both conserved end residues are part of each CDR3. The order of the fields is clone size, J gene, V gene, D gene, CDR3 DNA, CDR3 protein. D genes are given only for firm matches. Expanded clones are given a class, and other clones once, few, many or no size at all.

. TRBJ2-3 TRBV7-2 TRBD2 TGTGCCAGCAGCGGGACTAGCGGGGGGACGCAGTATTTT CASSGTSGGTQYF
few TRBJ2-7 TRBV20-1 . TGCAGTGCCAAACTTCGGGACTACGAGCAGTACTTC CSAKLRDYEQYF
. TRBJ1-2 TRBV7-2 . TGTGCCAGCAGCCCTGACGGCTTCTCTAACTATGGCTACACCTTC CASSPDGFSNYGYTF
. TRBJ2-1 TRBV6-2/TRBV6-3 . TGTGCCAGCAGTTACGGCGGATGGGAGCAGTTCTTC CASSYGGWEQFF
few TRBJ2-7 TRBV4-2 TRBD2 TGTGCCAGCAGCCAGTTGACTAGCGGGGGATCCTCGTACGAGCAGTACTTC CASSQLTSGGSSYEQYF
many TRBJ2-7 TRBV7-2 . TGTGCCAGCAGCCGCACGGGACCCTCCTACGAGCAGTACTTC CASSRTGPSYEQYF
few TRBJ2-3 TRBV7-2 . TGTGCCAGCAGCTTAGAACAGGGCTTCGGGGGGTCTCGCGGAGATACGCAGTATTTT CASSLEQGFGGSRGDTQYF
. TRBJ2-5 TRBV10-3 TRBD1 TGTGCCATCAGGAACGACAGGGGAGGTCAAGAGACCCAGTACTTC CAIRNDRGGQETQYF
few TRBJ1-1 TRBV7-9 TRBD1 TGTGCCCTAACAGGGGTCGCGTTGAACACTGAAGCTTTCTTT CALTGVALNTEAFF
. TRBJ1-4 TRBV18 . TGTGCCAGCTCACCACACGGGACGGGGGATGAAAAACTGTTTTTT CASSPHGTGDEKLFF
. TRBJ2-3 TRBV29-1 . TGCAGCGTCGACACTTTCAGCACAGATACGCAGTATTTT CSVDTFSTDTQYF
. TRBJ2-1 TRBV20-1 . TGCAGTGCTAGAACGGGGTCCCACAATGAGCAGTTCTTC CSARTGSHNEQFF
. TRBJ2-1 TRBV7-2 TRBD2 TGTGCCAGCAGCTTAGTTAGCGGGGGCCTTCCCCTCTACAATGAGCAGTTCTTC CASSLVSGGLPLYNEQFF
once TRBJ2-3 TRBV29-1 . TGCAGCGTCGTACGAGCGGCCAACACAGATACGCAGTATTTT CSVVRAANTDTQYF
once TRBJ1-1 TRBV11-2 . TGTGCCAGCAGCTTAGGACGGACTCTAGGTGAGGGCACTGAAGCTTTCTTT CASSLGRTLGEGTEAFF
few TRBJ1-4 TRBV7-9 . TGTGCCAGCAGCCCGGTGTTGGGGGGAACTAATGAAAAACTGTTTTTT CASSPVLGGTNEKLFF